This TCR beta chain is drawn from a study of long-term antiretroviral therapy in people with HIV. About the study: About a decade before 2015, the earliest samples were taken when ART was typically delayed.

Version v3.0 of the immunoSEQ assay ran at survey level. Libraries were prepared by immunoSEQ multiplex PCR; TCRdb keeps only in-frame clonotypes and omits some of them. The table includes under 20,000 clones, around 84% detected once. In regard to this clone: The antigen remains unidentified.

General study findings and limits: The repertoire was dominated at all time points by clones expanded before ART. Sampling of blood ran from about 2004 to 2018, and older ART regimens were possibly in use. HIV repertoires spanned narrower CDR3 length ranges than controls.

The sample in question was unsorted PBMCs, obtained 0.1 years before starting antiretroviral therapy. The TCR comes from a man aged 18-30 years with HIV.

The CDR3 loop reads CASSLAPGSGEQYF. The CDR3 DNA is TGTGCCAGCAGCTTAGCCCCGGGGTCGGGGGAGCAGTACTTC. J is TRBJ2-7 and V is TRBV7-9, with a weak D call TRBD2 (5 bases). V was cut by 0 bases and J by 7 bases, with 13 bases left in between. Germline V gene lookup returns CDR1 SEHNR and CDR2 FQNEAQ (reference sequence). The CDR3 is made up of 14 amino acids.